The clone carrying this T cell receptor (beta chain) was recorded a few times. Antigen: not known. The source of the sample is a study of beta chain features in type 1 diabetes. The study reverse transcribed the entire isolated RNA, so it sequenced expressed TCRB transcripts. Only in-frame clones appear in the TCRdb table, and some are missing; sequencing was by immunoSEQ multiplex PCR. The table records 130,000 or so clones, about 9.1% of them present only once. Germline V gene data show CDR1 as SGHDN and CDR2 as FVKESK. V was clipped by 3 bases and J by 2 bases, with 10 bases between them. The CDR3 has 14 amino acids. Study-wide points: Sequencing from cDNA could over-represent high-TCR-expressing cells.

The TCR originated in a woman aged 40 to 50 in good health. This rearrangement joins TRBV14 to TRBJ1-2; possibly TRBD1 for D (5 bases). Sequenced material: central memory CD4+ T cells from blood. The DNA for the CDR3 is TGTGCCAGCAGCCATGCGGGACCGAACTATGGCTACACCTTC. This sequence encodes CASSHAGPNYGYTF. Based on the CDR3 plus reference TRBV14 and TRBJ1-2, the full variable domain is EAGVTQFPSHSVIEKGQTVTLRCDPISGHDNLYWYRRVMGKEIKFLLHFVKESKQDESGMPNNRFLAERTGGTYSTLKVQPAELEDSGVYFCASSHAGPNYGYTFGSGTRLTVV.